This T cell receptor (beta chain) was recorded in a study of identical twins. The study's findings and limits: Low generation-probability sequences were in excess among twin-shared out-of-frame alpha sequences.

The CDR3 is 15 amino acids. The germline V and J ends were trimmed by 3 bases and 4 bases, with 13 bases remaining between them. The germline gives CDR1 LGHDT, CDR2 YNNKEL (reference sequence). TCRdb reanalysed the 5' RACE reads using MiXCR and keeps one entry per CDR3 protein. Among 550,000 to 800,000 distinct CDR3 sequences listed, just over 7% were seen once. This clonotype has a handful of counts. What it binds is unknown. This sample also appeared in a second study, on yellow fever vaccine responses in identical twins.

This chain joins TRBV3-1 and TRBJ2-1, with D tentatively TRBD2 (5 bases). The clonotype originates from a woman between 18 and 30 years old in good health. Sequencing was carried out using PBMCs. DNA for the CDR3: TGTGCCAGCAGCCATCGAGCGGTCATTTACAATGAGCAGTTCTTC. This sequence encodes CASSHRAVIYNEQFF.